This TCR beta chain was documented in a study of STAT3 mutations in large granular lymphocyte leukemia. Findings and caveats of the study: Every T-cell large granular lymphocyte leukemia patient had at least one immunodominant TCR beta clonotype. In about 30% of the 18 patients, new TCR clonotypes emerged after therapy.

With regard to this clone: Its cognate antigen is unknown.

CDR3 length: 14 amino acids. The V gene's germline CDR1 is SGHTA and CDR2 FQGTGA. The J segment lost 1 base and the V segment lost 8 bases, leaving 5 bases of the junction unmatched. Average productive template count per sample was approximately 41,000. Profiling relied on immunoSEQ multiplex PCR, and the TCRdb table lists in-frame clones only, not all of them. The table includes around 29,000 clones, 86% detected once. This receptor was obtained from a man aged 55-75 years with T-cell large granular lymphocyte leukemia. Some clones in this sample may be carry-over from other donors' samples. Sequenced input: peripheral blood mononuclear cells. The V and J genes are TRBV7-3 and TRBJ2-3; 8 positions agree with TRBD2. The CDR3 here is CASGLAGRTDTQYF. The CDR3 bases are TGTGCCAGCGGATTAGCGGGACGCACAGATACGCAGTATTTT.